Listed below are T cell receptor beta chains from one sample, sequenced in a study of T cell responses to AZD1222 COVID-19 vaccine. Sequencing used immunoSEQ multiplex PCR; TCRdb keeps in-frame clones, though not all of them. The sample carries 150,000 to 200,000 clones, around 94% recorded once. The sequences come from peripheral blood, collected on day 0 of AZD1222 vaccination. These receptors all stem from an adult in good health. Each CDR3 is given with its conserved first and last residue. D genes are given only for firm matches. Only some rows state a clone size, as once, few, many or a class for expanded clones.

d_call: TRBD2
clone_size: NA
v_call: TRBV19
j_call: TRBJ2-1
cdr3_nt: TGTGCCAGTAGTCCCACCGGGACTAGGTTATACAATGAGCAGTTCTTC
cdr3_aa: CASSPTGTRLYNEQFF

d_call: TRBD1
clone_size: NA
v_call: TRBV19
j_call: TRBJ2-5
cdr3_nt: TGTGCCAGTAGAGGACAGGGGCCAGAGGGGGAGACCCAGTACTTC
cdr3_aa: CASRGQGPEGETQYF

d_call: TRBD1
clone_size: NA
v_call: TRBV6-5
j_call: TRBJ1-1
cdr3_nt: TGTGCCAGCAGCGCTGGGACAGGCATACAAGCTTTCTTT
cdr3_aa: CASSAGTGIQAFF

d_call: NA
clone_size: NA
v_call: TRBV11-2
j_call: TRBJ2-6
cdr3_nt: TGTGCCAGCAGCTTAGCTTGGCACTCTGGGGCCAACGTCCTGACTTTC
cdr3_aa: CASSLAWHSGANVLTF

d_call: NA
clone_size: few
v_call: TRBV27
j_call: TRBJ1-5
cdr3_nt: TGTGCCAGCAGTCATGACAGGAGCGATCAGCCCCAGCATTTT
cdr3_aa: CASSHDRSDQPQHF

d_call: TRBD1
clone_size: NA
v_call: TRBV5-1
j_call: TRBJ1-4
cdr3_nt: TGCGCCAGCAGCTTTTCGGGGTTGGGACAGGAGGAAAAACTGTTTTTT
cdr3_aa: CASSFSGLGQEEKLFF

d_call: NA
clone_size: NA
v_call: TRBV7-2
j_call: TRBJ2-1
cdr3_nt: TGTGCCAGCAGCCTAGCCCCTAGGAGTTTTAGAACGGATGAGCAGTTCTTC
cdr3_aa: CASSLAPRSFRTDEQFF

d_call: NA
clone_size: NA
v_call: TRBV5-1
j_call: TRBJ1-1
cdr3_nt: TGCGCCAGCAGCATCTGGCCCGGGGACACTGAAGCTTTCTTT
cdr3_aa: CASSIWPGDTEAFF

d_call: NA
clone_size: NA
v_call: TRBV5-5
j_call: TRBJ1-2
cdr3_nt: TGTGCCAGCAGCTTCGGCCGAACGGAGACTAACTATGGCTACACCTTC
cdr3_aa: CASSFGRTETNYGYTF

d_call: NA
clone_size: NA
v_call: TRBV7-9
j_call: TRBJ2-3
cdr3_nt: TGTGCCAGCAGCTTAGGCTATGATACGCAGTATTTT
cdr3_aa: CASSLGYDTQYF

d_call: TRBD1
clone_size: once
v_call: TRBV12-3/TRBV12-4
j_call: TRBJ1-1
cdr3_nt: TGTGCCAGCAGTTTAGGGACAGGGGCTTTCTTT
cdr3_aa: CASSLGTGAFF

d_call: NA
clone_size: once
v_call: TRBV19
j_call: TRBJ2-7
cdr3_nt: TGTGCCAGTATCGGCAGCGGCGAGCAGTACTTC
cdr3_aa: CASIGSGEQYF

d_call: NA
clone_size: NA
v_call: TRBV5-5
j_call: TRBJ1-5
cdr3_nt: TGTGCCAGCAGCCAAGTTGATTGGAATCAGCCCCAGCATTTT
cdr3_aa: CASSQVDWNQPQHF

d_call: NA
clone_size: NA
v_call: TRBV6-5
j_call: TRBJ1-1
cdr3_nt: TGTGCCAGCAGACCGTCCGGGGCCATGGGCACTGAAGCTTTCTTT
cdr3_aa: CASRPSGAMGTEAFF

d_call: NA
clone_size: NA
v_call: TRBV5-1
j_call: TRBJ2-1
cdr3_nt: TGCGCCAGCAGCTTGGCAAGGCACTCCTACAATGAGCAGTTCTTC
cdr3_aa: CASSLARHSYNEQFF

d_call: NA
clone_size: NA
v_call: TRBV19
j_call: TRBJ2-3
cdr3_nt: TGTGCCAGTAGCGGGGTTATCACAGATACGCAGTATTTT
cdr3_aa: CASSGVITDTQYF

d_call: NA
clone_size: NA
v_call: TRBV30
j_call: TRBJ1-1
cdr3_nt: TGTGCCTGGAGTGGCGGTATTGACACTGAAGCTTTCTTT
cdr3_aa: CAWSGGIDTEAFF

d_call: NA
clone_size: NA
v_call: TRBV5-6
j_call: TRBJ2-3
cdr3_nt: TGTGCCAGCAGCTCGCACCTCGCCCCTGCTGTTTCGACAGATACGCAGTATTTT
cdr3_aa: CASSSHLAPAVSTDTQYF

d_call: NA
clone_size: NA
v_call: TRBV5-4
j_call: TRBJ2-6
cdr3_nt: TGTGCCAGCAGCTTAGAATGGTCCGGGGCCAACGTCCTGACTTTC
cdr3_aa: CASSLEWSGANVLTF

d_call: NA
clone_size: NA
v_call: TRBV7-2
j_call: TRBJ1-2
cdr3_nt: TGTGCCAGCAGCCCCGGGGAGGCTAACTATGGCTACACCTTC
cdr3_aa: CASSPGEANYGYTF

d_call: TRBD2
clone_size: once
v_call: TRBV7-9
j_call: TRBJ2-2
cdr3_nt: TGTGCCAGCAGCCCAGCAGGGACTAGCGGAGTGAGTTCCCCCGGGGAGCTGTTTTTT
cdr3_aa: CASSPAGTSGVSSPGELFF

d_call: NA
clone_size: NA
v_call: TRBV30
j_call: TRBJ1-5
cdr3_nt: TGTGCCTGGAGTAGGGAGCGCAATCAGCCCCAGCATTTT
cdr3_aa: CAWSRERNQPQHF

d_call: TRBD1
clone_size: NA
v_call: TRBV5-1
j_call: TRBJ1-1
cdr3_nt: TGCGCCAGCAGCCGCGCCGGGACAGGGGTCACTGAAGCTTTCTTT
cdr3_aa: CASSRAGTGVTEAFF

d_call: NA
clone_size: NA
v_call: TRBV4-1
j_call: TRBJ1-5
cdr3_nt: TGCGCCAGCAGCCAGGTCGGATCCCGGCCCCAGCATTTT
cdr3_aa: CASSQVGSRPQHF

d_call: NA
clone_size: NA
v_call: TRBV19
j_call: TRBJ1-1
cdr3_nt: TGTGCCAGTAAGTACAGGCTAGAAGCTTTCTTT
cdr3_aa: CASKYRLEAFF

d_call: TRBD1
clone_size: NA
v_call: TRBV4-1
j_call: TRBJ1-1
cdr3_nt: TGCGCCAGCAGCAGGATTGGACAGGGAGGTACGGGAGCTTTCTTT
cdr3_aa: CASSRIGQGGTGAFF

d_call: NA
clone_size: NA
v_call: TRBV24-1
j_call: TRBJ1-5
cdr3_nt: TGTGCCACCAGTGATCACCGGGCCTTACCTTATAGCAATCAGCCCCAGCATTTT
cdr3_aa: CATSDHRALPYSNQPQHF

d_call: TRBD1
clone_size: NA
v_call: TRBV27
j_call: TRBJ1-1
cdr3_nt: TGTGCCAGCAGTCAGTGGACAGGGAAACCCATGAACACTGAAGCTTTCTTT
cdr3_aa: CASSQWTGKPMNTEAFF

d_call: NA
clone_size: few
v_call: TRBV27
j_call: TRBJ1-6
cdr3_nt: TGTGCCAGCAGGGGGGATTATAATTCACCCCTCCACTTT
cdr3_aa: CASRGDYNSPLHF

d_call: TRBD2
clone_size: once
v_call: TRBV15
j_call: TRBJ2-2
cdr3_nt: TGTGCCACTAAGGTAGCGGGGTTTGAGCCGAACACCGGGGAGCTGTTTTTT
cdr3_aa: CATKVAGFEPNTGELFF

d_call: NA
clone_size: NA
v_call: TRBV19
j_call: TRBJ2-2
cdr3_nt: TGTGCCAGTAGTCCCGGGGGGCATACCGGGGAGCTGTTTTTT
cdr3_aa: CASSPGGHTGELFF

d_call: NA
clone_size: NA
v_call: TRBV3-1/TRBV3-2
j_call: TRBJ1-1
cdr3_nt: TGTGCCAGCAGCCATCGGGAGAACACTGAAGCTTTCTTT
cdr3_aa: CASSHRENTEAFF

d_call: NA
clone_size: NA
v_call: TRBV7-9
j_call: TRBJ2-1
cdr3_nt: TGTGCCAGCAGCTTAGGGTGGCAGGGAAACTACAATGAGCAGTTCTTC
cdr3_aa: CASSLGWQGNYNEQFF

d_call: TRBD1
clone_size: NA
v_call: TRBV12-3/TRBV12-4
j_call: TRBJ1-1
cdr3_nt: TGTGCCAGCAGCCAGGGGGTTGGAGCTTTCTTT
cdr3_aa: CASSQGVGAFF

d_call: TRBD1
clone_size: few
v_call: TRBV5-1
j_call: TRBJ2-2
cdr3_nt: TGCGCCAGCAGCTCCGGGACAGGGGGCACCGGGGAGCTGTTTTTT
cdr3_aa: CASSSGTGGTGELFF

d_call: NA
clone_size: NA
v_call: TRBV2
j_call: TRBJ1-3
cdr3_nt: TGTGCCAGCAGCGCAGGGACCGTCGTTGGAAACACCATATATTTT
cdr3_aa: CASSAGTVVGNTIYF

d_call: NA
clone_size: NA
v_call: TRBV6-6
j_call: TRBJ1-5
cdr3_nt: TGTGCCAGCACGTATAGGGGGAGGAATAGCAATCAGCCCCAGCATTTT
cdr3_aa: CASTYRGRNSNQPQHF

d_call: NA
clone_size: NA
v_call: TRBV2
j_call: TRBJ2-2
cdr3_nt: TGTGCCAGCAGTGGGGGGTATGGCGGGGAGCTGTTTTTT
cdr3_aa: CASSGGYGGELFF

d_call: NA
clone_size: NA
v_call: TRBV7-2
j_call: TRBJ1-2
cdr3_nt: TGTGCCAGCAGCCTAGAAGGGACTGCCAAGTATGGCTACACCTTC
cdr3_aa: CASSLEGTAKYGYTF

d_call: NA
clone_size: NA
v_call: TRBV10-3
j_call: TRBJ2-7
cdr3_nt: TGTGCCATCAGTGAGCCTTCATGGGTGACCTCCTACGAGCAGTACTTC
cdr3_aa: CAISEPSWVTSYEQYF

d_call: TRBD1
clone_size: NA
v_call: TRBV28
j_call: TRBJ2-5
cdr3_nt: TGTGCCAGCAGTTTCCGGAGACAGGGGGCGGAGGCCCAGTACTTC
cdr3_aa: CASSFRRQGAEAQYF

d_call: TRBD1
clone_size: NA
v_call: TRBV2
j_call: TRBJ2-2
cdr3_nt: TGTGCCAGCAGTGCCCAGGGGGCTTCGAACACCGGGGAGCTGTTTTTT
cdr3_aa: CASSAQGASNTGELFF

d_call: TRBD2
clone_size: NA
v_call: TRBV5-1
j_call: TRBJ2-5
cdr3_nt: TGCGCCAGCAGCTTCCGACTAGCGGGGGGCCAAGAGACCCAGTACTTC
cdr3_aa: CASSFRLAGGQETQYF

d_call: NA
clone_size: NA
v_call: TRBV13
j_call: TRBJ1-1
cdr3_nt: TGTGCCAGCAGCGCGACAGGAGAGGCTTTCTTT
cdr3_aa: CASSATGEAFF

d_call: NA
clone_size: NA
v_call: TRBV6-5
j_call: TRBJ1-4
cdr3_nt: TGTGCCAGCACCCGTCAGGGCGAGAATGAAAAACTGTTTTTT
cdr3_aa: CASTRQGENEKLFF